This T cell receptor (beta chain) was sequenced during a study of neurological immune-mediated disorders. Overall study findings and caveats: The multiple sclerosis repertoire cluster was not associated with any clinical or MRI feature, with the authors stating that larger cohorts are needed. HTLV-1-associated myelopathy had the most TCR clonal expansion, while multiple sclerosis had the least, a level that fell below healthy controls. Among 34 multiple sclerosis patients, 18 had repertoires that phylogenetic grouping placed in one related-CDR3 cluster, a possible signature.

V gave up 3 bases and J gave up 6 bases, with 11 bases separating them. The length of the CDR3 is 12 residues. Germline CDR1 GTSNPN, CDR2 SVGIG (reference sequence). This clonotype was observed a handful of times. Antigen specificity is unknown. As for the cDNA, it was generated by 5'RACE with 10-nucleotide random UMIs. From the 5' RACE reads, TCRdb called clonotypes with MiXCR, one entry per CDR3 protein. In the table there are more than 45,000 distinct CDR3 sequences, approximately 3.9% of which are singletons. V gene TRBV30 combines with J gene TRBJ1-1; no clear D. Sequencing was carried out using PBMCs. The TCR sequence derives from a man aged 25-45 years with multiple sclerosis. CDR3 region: CAWRNWRAEAFF. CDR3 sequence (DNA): TGTGCCTGGAGAAACTGGAGAGCTGAAGCTTTCTTT.